The present TCR beta chain was sequenced within a study of blood T cell repertoires in COVID-19 (dated by TCRdb to 2020 to 2022). For context, the study as a whole: Samples covering the acute and convalescent phases of COVID-19 were provided by collaborators in the United States, Italy and Spain. The material from the prospective study consisted of cDNA or gDNA derived from T cells, B-cell-depleted T cells, or PBMCs. Where available, HLA class I and class II types were obtained from metadata supplied by the sample provider rather than from assay-based typing. Deeply sampled blood TCRbeta repertoires from subjects exposed to, actively infected with, or recovered from COVID-19 were included in the dataset. The sample metadata nearly always contained a de-identified subject ID, COVID-19 status, age in years and sex. The repertoires were released in a freely available public database intended as a resource for research on the immune response to SARS-CoV-2. Samples came from the ongoing ImmuneRACE study (first 160 participants) plus 1,254 subjects from 6 global collaborators.

One collaborating source in Seattle enrolled patients during active infection and followed them longitudinally through the course of disease. Whole blood was collected in K2EDTA tubes by collaborating institutions according to the institutions' own protocols. Collaborator samples were shipped for TCRbeta analysis as frozen whole blood, isolated PBMCs, or DNA extracted from either sample type. In the germline V gene, CDR1 corresponds to SGHAT and CDR2 to FQNNGV. The CDR3 goes from the cysteine to the phenylalanine over 13 residues. Only the CDR3 DNA stays, 39 bases, in frame from base 1. The V end gives up 5 bases and the J end 8 bases, leaving 7 bases in the junction not matched to a gene. The immunoSEQ Assay, a bias-controlled multiplex PCR, was used to amplify TCRbeta CDR3 regions from genomic DNA. In the paper's pipeline: Within the assay, amplification of reference gene primers was used to estimate how many nucleated cells each sample contained. Sequence reads were collapsed and filtered to measure the absolute abundance of every unique TCRbeta CDR3 rearrangement. For each sample, productive Simpson clonality was calculated as the square root of Simpson's diversity index over productive rearrangements. What TCRdb holds here is the immuneACCESS table cut down to in-frame rearrangements. Part of the clones is not present; checked against another copy, under half of the missing clones reflect an unresolved V gene, and the others are unexplained. V and J calls and clone size are as listed in that table; D and trimming were resolved from the DNA. The sample has about 170,000 clones on record, under 90% of them singletons. The ten largest clones take up more than 14% of the sample.

Concerning this clone itself: Which antigen it targets is not known. Base-call qualities are not available, and no considerably larger clone is one nucleotide away.

What the study reported, not specific to this receptor: The amount of clinical and demographic metadata varied by source and participant and was provided uncurated.

This TCR was recovered from a woman between 65 and 79 years old with COVID-19, enrolled during active disease. Rearrangement joined TRBV11-2 to TRBJ1-2, with 8 central nucleotides matching TRBD1. Source material: peripheral blood. CDR3 sequence: CASSMDRAQGYTF. The bases are TGTGCCAGCAGCATGGACAGGGCTCAAGGCTACACCTTC.